Below, one TCR beta chain is given with its context. Its antigen is currently unknown. Clones were sequenced by immunoSEQ multiplex PCR, and TCRdb holds only the in-frame ones, with some missing. The sample has fewer than 95,000 clones, about nine tenths seen once. These data come from a study of graft-versus-host responses after intestinal transplantation. Study findings and constraints: Graft-versus-host to host-versus-graft clonal ratios in allografts were high in patients with graft-donor T cell macrochimerism. GvH clones were found in recipient marrow; some appeared first in ileum or blood.

V was cut by 3 bases and J by 11 bases, with 16 bases left in between. The germline V gene encodes CDR1 LNHDA and CDR2 SQIVND (reference sequence). The CDR3 extends over 13 amino acids. The TCR was taken from a human donor who was the organ donor for an intestinal transplant. V usage is TRBV19 and J usage is TRBJ2-5, with D possibly matching TRBD2 (6 bases). The sample was unstimulated CD8+ T cells sorted from spleen or lymph node cells, taken before transplant. CDR3 DNA: TGTGCCAGTAGTATGGGAGGACCCGAGGAGCAGTACTTC. Translated, it gives CASSMGGPEEQYF.